This T cell receptor beta chain derives from a study of T-cell reconstitution after alpha-beta-depleted transplantation in children. Notes on the study in general: From surviving recipient T cells and thymic progenitors came the high day-60 TCRbeta diversity observed in some patients. Hyperexpanded clones declined; after one year, newly produced T cells mostly supplied diversity.

This clonotype was counted a few times. Antigen specificity is unknown. The TCRbeta library incorporated unique molecular identifiers. TCRdb re-called the PCR reads with MiXCR, one entry per CDR3 protein. The sample gives about 980,000 distinct CDR3 sequences, less than 30% of which show up once; roughly 28% is in the top ten. V was clipped by 2 bases and J by 0 bases; unmatched bases: 3. This CDR3 is 17 amino acids long. Looked up from germline, CDR1 is MNHEY and CDR2 is SVGAGI. The source is a boy younger than two who had a stem cell transplant for SCID, so the T cells may come from the graft donor. V gene TRBV6-5 combines with J gene TRBJ2-6, with 8 bases that match TRBD1. The specimen comprised PBMCs, mostly from graft donor cells, sampled 360 days after TCRalphabeta/CD19-depleted stem cell transplant. CDR3 in amino acids: CASSYRQGISGANVLTF. As DNA, the CDR3 is TGTGCCAGCAGTTACAGACAGGGGATCTCTGGGGCCAACGTCCTGACTTTC.